The 27 T cell receptor beta chains presented below share a single source sample, sequenced in a study of T-cell reconstitution after alpha-beta-depleted transplantation in children. Unique molecular identifiers were used in preparing the TCRbeta library. TCRdb re-analysed the PCR reads in MiXCR, keeping a single row per CDR3 protein. The table lists about 240,000 distinct CDR3 sequences, roughly 24% of them singletons. The input for sequencing was PBMCs, taken before TCRalphabeta/CD19-depleted stem cell transplant. Every receptor here comes from a girl aged 2 to 9 with Fanconi anemia, due to receive a stem cell transplant.

The chain uses TRBV12-3 or TRBV12-4 and TRBJ2-5, with TRBD1 identical over 10 bases. The CDR3 runs 16 residues. Losses at the gene ends were 5 bases for V and 2 bases for J; bases not matched to a gene: 8. The CDR3 region has the DNA TGTGCCAGCAGTGCGACCGGGACAGGGGTGCAAGAGACCCAGTACTTC. This codes for CASSATGTGVQETQYF.

The genes are TRBV20-1 and TRBJ2-1; the match to TRBD2 covers 7 bases. CDR3 size: 15 residues. Germline V gives CDR1 DFQATT, CDR2 SNEGSKA (reference sequence). V shed 2 bases and J 4 bases; nucleotides not matched to a gene: 8. The CDR3 here is CSARQDGGGYNEQFF. The CDR3 DNA reads as TGCAGTGCTAGACAAGACGGCGGGGGATACAATGAGCAGTTCTTC.

This chain uses TRBV7-2 with TRBJ2-7; 13 bases agree with TRBD2. The CDR3 covers 16 residues. The junction had 7 bases not matched to a gene; V was cut back by 5 bases and J by 3 bases. Germline lookup yields CDR1 SGHTA and CDR2 FQGNSA. CDR3 sequence reads: CASSLTGTSGNYEQYF. The CDR3 nucleotides are TGTGCCAGCAGCCTTACCGGGACTAGCGGGAACTACGAGCAGTACTTC.

This clonotype was found a few times. The gene calls are TRBV20-1 and TRBJ2-7; D remains unclear. Germline V CDR1 and CDR2: DFQATT, SNEGSKA (reference sequence). This CDR3 has 13 amino acids. The V end lost 8 bases, the J end lost 3 bases, and 17 bases lay between the germline ends. In nucleotides, the CDR3 is TGCAGTCTCATCCCCATTAGCAGCTACGAGCAGTACTTC. It specifies CSLIPISSYEQYF.

This rearrangement joins TRBV29-1 to TRBJ2-1; either TRBD1 or TRBD2 may supply D (5 bases each). Per the germline V gene, CDR1 is SQVTM and CDR2 is ANQGSEA. The length of the CDR3 is 17 residues. V shed 0 bases and J shed 0 bases, with 15 bases lying between them. In DNA form, the CDR3 reads TGCAGCGTTGAAGATGAGGTGGGGACGAGCTCCTACAATGAGCAGTTCTTC. It translates to CSVEDEVGTSSYNEQFF.

This clonotype was detected a few times. The chain links TRBV10-3 to TRBJ2-7; D remains unclear. This CDR3 spans 15 amino acids. V dropped 10 bases and J dropped 4 bases, with 23 bases sitting between them. Germline-derived CDR1 and CDR2 are ENHRY and SYGVKD. The CDR3 loop reads CANAASPIGGYEQYF. CDR3 DNA: TGTGCCAACGCAGCCAGCCCAATTGGCGGTTACGAGCAGTACTTC.

The sample holds many counts of this clonotype. The chain uses TRBV10-3 and TRBJ2-1; 9 nucleotides align to TRBD2. This CDR3 contains 13 residues. J gave up 8 bases and V 9 bases, and 8 bases lay outside the gene matches. Germline V gene data show CDR1 as ENHRY and CDR2 as SYGVKD. CDR3 residues: CAISGTSIDEQFF. Here the CDR3 DNA reads TGTGCCATATCCGGGACTAGCATCGATGAGCAGTTCTTC.

In this sample, this clonotype turned up many times. The CDR3 DNA follows: TGTGCCAGCAGTCCCAGGGGAAGCAATCAGCCCCAGCATTTT. Its translation is CASSPRGSNQPQHF. The chain joins TRBV12-3 or TRBV12-4 to TRBJ1-5, with D tentatively TRBD1 (6 bases). The length of the CDR3 is 14 residues. Trimming shortened V by 5 bases and J by 1 base, and 9 bases separated the two germline ends.

The genes are TRBV28 and TRBJ1-5; D not resolved. V was shortened by 7 bases and J by 3 bases, with 22 bases between the two germline ends. The CDR3 has 17 residues. Per the germline V gene, CDR1 is MDHEN and CDR2 is SYDVKM. CDR3 sequence: CASNFPRAGMANQPQHF. The CDR3 region has the DNA TGTGCCAGCAATTTCCCCCGCGCGGGGATGGCCAATCAGCCCCAGCATTTT.

This clonotype came up a few times. This chain uses TRBV29-1 with TRBJ2-3, with TRBD2 matching 7 bases. CDR1 SQVTM and CDR2 ANQGSEA come from the germline V gene. V trimming: 6 bases; J trimming: 2 bases; junction bases outside the gene matches: 8. This CDR3 comprises 14 residues. CDR3: CSVGLAAPTDTQYF. The CDR3 bases are TGCAGCGTGGGTCTAGCGGCCCCCACAGATACGCAGTATTTT.

This clonotype was counted between two and nine times. This chain uses TRBV5-1 with TRBJ2-6; weak D call: TRBD1 (5 bases). The germline V gene encodes CDR1 SGHRS and CDR2 YFSETQ. This CDR3 has 17 residues. Trimming stripped 4 bases from V and 0 bases from J, with 14 bases between. The CDR3 DNA reads TGCGCCAGCAGCGTACCCCTGACAGTCTCTGGGGCCAACGTCCTGACTTTC. Translated, it gives CASSVPLTVSGANVLTF.

Ten or more counts support this clonotype. CDR3 nucleotide sequence: TGCAGTGCCGACGGGAACTCGGGGGAGACCCAGTACTTC. It codes for CSADGNSGETQYF. V usage is TRBV20-1 and J usage is TRBJ2-5; tentative D call: TRBD2 (5 bases). V was shortened by 6 bases and J by 5 bases, with 16 bases between the two germline ends. This CDR3 is built from 13 residues. Germline V gene sequence: CDR1 DFQATT, CDR2 SNEGSKA (reference sequence).

In this sample, this clonotype turned up a few times. The chain has TRBV29-1 and TRBJ2-1, with 7 positions matching TRBD1. The CDR3 totals 13 residues. Trimming at V came to 7 bases and at J to 7 bases, leaving 10 bases not matched to a gene. CDR1 and CDR2 (germline): SQVTM, ANQGSEA. This CDR3 is CSGTGLIWNEQFF. As DNA, the CDR3 is TGCAGCGGGACAGGTTTGATTTGGAATGAGCAGTTCTTC.

This clonotype was seen more than once but under ten times. V and J are TRBV19 and TRBJ1-1; D is uncertain. The CDR3 loop spans 14 amino acids. Per germline, CDR1 LNHDA and CDR2 SQIVND (reference sequence). V lost 3 bases to trimming and J lost 0 bases, with 8 bases between them. CDR3 sequence reads: CASSMNSMNTEAFF. The CDR3 DNA follows: TGTGCCAGTAGTATGAACAGCATGAACACTGAAGCTTTCTTT.

The DNA of the CDR3 is TGTGCCAGTTCGAGACAGGACGACTACGAGCAGTACTTC. It translates to CASSRQDDYEQYF. The chain employs TRBV28 and TRBJ2-7; tentatively, D is TRBD1 (6 bases). The germline V gene encodes CDR1 MDHEN and CDR2 SYDVKM. CDR3 length equals 13 residues. V was cut by 9 bases and J by 3 bases, with 15 bases left in between.

CDR3: CASSINRFSNQPQHF. The CDR3 DNA follows: TGTGCCAGCAGTATAAACAGATTTAGCAATCAGCCCCAGCATTTT. This chain connects TRBV12-3 or TRBV12-4 to TRBJ1-5; D call uncertain. Trimming shortened V by 5 bases and J by 0 bases, and 11 bases separated the two germline ends. The CDR3 has 15 amino acids.

This clonotype was recorded at least ten times. The V call is TRBV28, the J call TRBJ2-7; the D call may be TRBD1 or TRBD2 (5 bases each). The CDR3 has 15 residues. Germline values: CDR1 MDHEN, CDR2 SYDVKM. The germline V and J ends were trimmed by 6 bases and 3 bases, with 18 bases remaining between them. The CDR3 bases are TGTGCCAGCAGGGAACCGACGGGACGGTTCTACGAGCAGTACTTC. This codes for CASREPTGRFYEQYF.

The chain links TRBV20-1 to TRBJ1-2; D is unresolved. The CDR3 has 12 amino acids. V was clipped by 1 base and J by 5 bases, with 8 bases between them. From germline, CDR1 is DFQATT and CDR2 SNEGSKA (reference sequence). CDR3 protein: CSARVSQYGYTF. The CDR3 bases are TGCAGTGCTAGAGTAAGTCAGTATGGCTACACCTTC.

This clonotype came up many times. V and J are TRBV27 and TRBJ1-6; the match to TRBD1 covers 7 bases. Germline CDR1 is MNHEY and CDR2 is SMNVEV (reference sequence). The CDR3 contains 17 residues. Trimming took 5 bases from V and 5 from J; bases not matched to a gene: 12. CDR3 sequence reads: CASSADRVQYHNSPLHF. CDR3 nucleotides: TGTGCCAGCAGTGCCGACAGGGTCCAGTACCATAATTCACCCCTCCACTTT.

This clonotype showed up just a few times. The chain carries TRBV6-1 and TRBJ2-1, with 9 nucleotides matching TRBD1. The CDR3 sequence is 18 residues long. V shed 6 bases and J 0 bases; nucleotides not matched to a gene: 12. Germline CDR1 and CDR2: MNHNS and SASEGT. The CDR3 is CASSRPEQGAYSYNEQFF. CDR3 DNA sequence: TGTGCCAGCAGCCGCCCTGAACAGGGGGCCTACTCCTACAATGAGCAGTTCTTC.

This clonotype occurred a few times. The chain joins TRBV11-2 to TRBJ2-1; 9 nucleotides agree with TRBD2. CDR1 SGHAT and CDR2 FQNNGV come from the germline V gene. Trimming removed 5 bases from V and 9 bases from J; junction bases left unmatched: 11. This CDR3 region has 15 residues. As DNA, the CDR3 is TGTGCCAGCAGCATAGGGGGCGGGGGGGCCGTTGAGCAGTTCTTC. Its protein is CASSIGGGGAVEQFF.

The CDR3 reads CASSQSGFGYTF. The CDR3, as DNA: TGTGCCAGCAGCCAGTCAGGGTTCGGCTACACCTTC. The rearrangement joins TRBV9 to TRBJ1-2; TRBD1 is a possible D gene (5 bases). The ends were cut back, 4 bases at V and 8 bases at J, with 12 bases in the middle. The CDR3 is 12 amino acids. Germline V CDR1 and CDR2: SGDLS, YYNGEE.

This clonotype was detected ten times or more. V usage is TRBV28 and J usage is TRBJ2-5, with TRBD2 as a possible D gene (6 bases). Per the germline V gene, CDR1 is MDHEN and CDR2 is SYDVKM. CDR3 length: 12 amino acids. The V gene lost 5 bases and the J gene lost 5 bases, with 9 bases spanning the gap. The CDR3 nucleotides read TGTGCCAGCAGTCCGGGGGTGGAGACCCAGTACTTC. Protein product: CASSPGVETQYF. Based on the CDR3 plus reference TRBV28 and TRBJ2-5, the full variable domain is DVKVTQSSRYLVKRTGEKVFLECVQDMDHENMFWYRQDPGLGLRLIYFSYDVKMKEKGDIPEGYSVSREKKERFSLILESASTNQTSMYLCASSPGVETQYFGPGTRLLVL.

The chain carries TRBV28 and TRBJ2-7; 11 positions match TRBD2. V shed 2 bases and J 6 bases; nucleotides not matched to a gene: 12. Germline CDR1 reads MDHEN; CDR2 reads SYDVKM. The CDR3 length is 17 residues. The CDR3 DNA reads TGTGCCAGCAGTTTAACCAGACTAGCGGGATCAGAGGGCGAGCAGTACTTC. Its translation: CASSLTRLAGSEGEQYF. The whole variable domain, filled in from reference TRBV28 and TRBJ2-7, reads DVKVTQSSRYLVKRTGEKVFLECVQDMDHENMFWYRQDPGLGLRLIYFSYDVKMKEKGDIPEGYSVSREKKERFSLILESASTNQTSMYLCASSLTRLAGSEGEQYFGPGTRLTVT.

Ten or more counts support this clonotype. The chain combines TRBV6-5 with TRBJ2-3, with unresolved D. Deletions cut 0 bases from V and 0 bases from J, with 7 bases between. This CDR3 is built from 15 residues. From germline, CDR1 is MNHEY and CDR2 SVGAGI. CDR3 loop: CASSYSTSSTDTQYF. The CDR3 DNA reads TGTGCCAGCAGTTACTCGACATCTAGCACAGATACGCAGTATTTT.

This clonotype has just a few counts. V usage is TRBV7-3 and J usage is TRBJ1-6; maybe TRBD1 (5 bases). The CDR3 is made up of 17 amino acids. The germline gives CDR1 SGHTA, CDR2 FQGTGA. Deletions cut 5 bases from V and 0 bases from J, with 14 bases between. For the CDR3, the DNA is TGTGCCAGCAGCCCATACACCGACAGCTCCTATAATTCACCCCTCCACTTT. Translated: CASSPYTDSSYNSPLHF. Looking up the rest from reference TRBV7-3 and TRBJ1-6 gives the full variable domain: GAGVSQTPSNKVTEKGKYVELRCDPISGHTALYWYRQSLGQGPEFLIYFQGTGAADDSGLPNDRFFAVRPEGSVSTLKIQRTERGDSAVYLCASSPYTDSSYNSPLHFGNGTRLTVT.

The sample holds many counts of this clonotype. This chain uses TRBV28 with TRBJ2-7, with 8 nucleotides matching TRBD1. The ends lost 9 bases at V and 6 bases at J; junction bases unmatched: 13. Germline lookup yields CDR1 MDHEN and CDR2 SYDVKM. The CDR3 is made up of 14 amino acids. The DNA for the CDR3 is TGTGCCAGTCTCGGACAGGGCTTTGCGGGCGAGCAGTACTTC. It is translated as CASLGQGFAGEQYF.